This T cell receptor (beta chain) was recovered during a study of response to subunit inactivated influenza vaccine. Germline V CDR1 and CDR2: SGHRS, YFSETQ. This CDR3 has 15 amino acids. V was shortened by 4 bases and J by 5 bases, with 18 bases between the two germline ends. Study-wide results and caveats: Each seasonal influenza vaccination, the authors suggested, recruits few new T cells.

The table lists this clonotype with many counts. Its antigen is as yet unknown. TCRdb analysed the RT-PCR reads with MiXCR anew, one entry per CDR3 protein. Among 500,000 to 600,000 distinct CDR3 sequences listed, 12% were seen once. The receptor was derived from a man aged 45-65 years who received an inactivated influenza vaccine. J is TRBJ2-5 and V is TRBV5-1; D not resolved. Sequencing was performed on PBMCs from blood, taken on the day of vaccination. CDR3 coding DNA: TGCGCCAGCAGCCAAACGGGCCAACCAGGCGAGACCCAGTACTTC. Its protein product is CASSQTGQPGETQYF.